The sequence of this T cell receptor beta chain was determined in a study of blood T cell repertoires in COVID-19 (dated by TCRdb to 2019 to 2021). With regard to the full study: The collaborator samples originated in the United States, Italy and Spain and spanned the acute and convalescent phases of COVID-19. The prospective study material was composed of cDNA or gDNA derived from T cells, B-cell-depleted T cells, or PBMCs. Subjects who had been exposed to COVID-19, were actively infected with it, or had recovered from it provided the deeply sampled blood TCRbeta repertoires that made up the dataset. The repertoires were released in a freely available public database intended as a resource for research on the immune response to SARS-CoV-2. Samples came from the ongoing ImmuneRACE study (first 160 participants) plus 1,254 subjects from 6 global collaborators. The sample metadata nearly always contained a de-identified subject ID, COVID-19 status, age in years and sex. Where HLA class I and class II types were available, the types were taken from metadata supplied by the sample provider, not from assay-based typing.

CDR1 and CDR2, looked up from the germline V gene (reference sequence), are SGHNT and YYREEE. Trimming at the junction amounts to 2 bases on V and 1 base on J, and the germline ends lie 7 bases apart. The CDR3 holds 15 amino acids from the cysteine to the phenylalanine. This entry keeps only the CDR3 DNA: 45 bases, framed from base 1. Regarding this clone: What this receptor recognizes is not known. Qualities for individual bases were not recorded, and no much larger clone is one base off.

Participants in the prospective study were enrolled through a virtual design, were aged roughly 18 to 100 years, and lived in 24 United States geographic areas. To assign participants to cohorts, the prospective study relied on clinical history that participants themselves reported in a screening survey and a study questionnaire. Recovered participants in ImmuneRACE Cohort 3 were defined by two consecutive negative NP/OP PCR tests, clearance by a healthcare professional, or resolution of symptoms. In the prospective study, mobile phlebotomists collected whole blood, serum and a nasopharyngeal or oropharyngeal swab from each participant. Additional blood draws and questionnaires over an approximately two-month period could optionally be provided by prospective study participants. Before DNA extraction, blood samples from the prospective study were shipped at room temperature or frozen. TCRbeta CDR3 regions were amplified from genomic DNA using the immunoSEQ Assay, a bias-controlled multiplex PCR. As for how the authors treated the data: The number of nucleated cells in each sample was estimated from the amplification of reference gene primers within the assay. To quantify the absolute abundance of each unique TCRbeta CDR3 rearrangement, sequence reads were collapsed and filtered. For each sample, productive Simpson clonality was calculated as the square root of Simpson's diversity index across productive rearrangements. This immuneACCESS table, as held by TCRdb, lists in-frame sequences with V and J called but not all clones. Of the missing ones, under half trace to an unresolved V gene in checked studies; the others have no known cause. V, J and clone size are taken as reported in that table, and D and trimming were inferred from the DNA itself. The sample yields about 330,000 clones; about nine tenths were counted once. The top ten clones comprise under 11% of the sample.

Beyond this particular receptor, the publication reports: The amount of clinical and demographic metadata varied by source and participant and was provided uncurated.

The chain employs TRBV5-4 and TRBJ2-6; the D region possibly corresponds to TRBD1 (6 bases align). The sequencing sample was made of PBMCs or T cells enriched from blood (not recorded which). This receptor was identified in a young woman who had recovered from COVID-19. The DNA sequence is TGTGCCAGCAGCTTAGACAGGTCTGGGGCCAACGTCCTGACTTTC. This gives the protein CASSLDRSGANVLTF. The CDR3, completed at both ends by the reference TRBV5-4 and TRBJ2-6 genes, gives the full variable domain ETGVTQSPTHLIKTRGQQVTLRCSSQSGHNTVSWYQQALGQGPQFIFQYYREEENGRGNFPPRFSGLQFPNYSSELNVNALELDDSALYLCASSLDRSGANVLTFGAGSRLTVL.